These 25 T cell receptor beta chains were all obtained from the same sample, sequenced in a study of cytomegalovirus exposure and HLA in healthy donors (dated by TCRdb to between 2016 and 2019). Receptor libraries were prepared by the immunoSEQ multiplex PCR assay. The multiplex PCR relied on a mix of 60 forward primers for TCR Vbeta segments and 13 reverse primers for TCR Jbeta segments. The source is immuneACCESS, and TCRdb retained only in-frame sequences with V and J called. Part of the clones is not carried over; for the studies checked, unresolved V genes explain less than half of this, and the remainder is unexplained. The table for this sample lists fewer than 100,000 clones. About 0.5% of the sample belongs to the ten largest clones. Sequences were obtained from PBMCs. The receptors here all came from a middle-aged man in good health and CMV-seronegative.

V and J are TRBV19 and TRBJ2-7; maybe TRBD2 (5 bases). CDR1 and CDR2 (germline): LNHDA, SQIVND (reference sequence). There are 16 residues in the CDR3. V was shortened by 3 bases and J by 0 bases, with 15 bases between the two germline ends. The CDR3 bases are TGTGCCAGTAGTATGGTAGGGAGAAGTTTCTCCTACGAGCAGTACTTC. Amino acid sequence: CASSMVGRSFSYEQYF.

The rearrangement joins TRBV19 to TRBJ2-5; 9 positions match TRBD1. V shed 5 bases, J shed 4 bases, and the junction held 8 bases outside the gene matches. The germline V gene has CDR1 LNHDA and CDR2 SQIVND (reference sequence). There are 15 residues in the CDR3. CDR3 coding DNA: TGTGCCAGTAGTTCCAACACAGGGGGCCGAGAGACCCAGTACTTC. Amino acids: CASSSNTGGRETQYF.

This sequence joins TRBV9 and TRBJ2-1; D may be TRBD1 (6 bases). Germline lookup yields CDR1 SGDLS and CDR2 YYNGEE. Trimming took 3 bases from V and 5 from J, leaving 12 bases between them. This CDR3 spans 14 amino acids. This chain's CDR3 is CASSAIDRNNEQFF. In DNA, the CDR3 is TGTGCCAGCAGCGCGATAGACAGGAACAATGAGCAGTTCTTC.

The rearrangement joins TRBV7-6 to TRBJ1-1; tentative D call: TRBD1 (6 bases). Germline values: CDR1 SGHVS, CDR2 FNYEAQ. The CDR3 consists of 15 residues. The V end lost 2 bases, the J end lost 1 base, and 11 bases lay between the germline ends. The CDR3 protein is CASSLYGGGNTEAFF. The CDR3 DNA reads as TGTGCCAGCAGCTTATATGGGGGCGGGAACACTGAAGCTTTCTTT.

This chain joins TRBV19 and TRBJ1-2; D call uncertain. V lost 2 bases to trimming and J lost 8 bases, with 15 bases between them. Germline V lookup: CDR1 LNHDA, CDR2 SQIVND (reference sequence). The CDR3 sequence is 14 residues long. CDR3 sequence: CASSILGDVAGYTF. The CDR3 DNA reads as TGTGCCAGTAGTATACTCGGGGATGTGGCGGGCTACACCTTC.

The rearrangement uses TRBV9 and TRBJ1-2; 9 nucleotides match TRBD1. Germline loops: CDR1 SGDLS, CDR2 YYNGEE. The ends lost 0 bases at V and 4 bases at J; junction bases unmatched: 19. The CDR3 length is 20 residues. The CDR3 DNA sequence: TGTGCCAGCAGCGTAGCTACGGAAGGGGACAGGGAATCCGAAATCTATGGCTACACCTTC. Translation gives CASSVATEGDRESEIYGYTF.

The chain combines TRBV2 with TRBJ1-4; the match to TRBD1 covers 9 bases. V lost 7 bases to trimming and J lost 6 bases; unmatched junction nucleotides: 3. Germline-derived CDR1 and CDR2 are SNHLY and FYNNEI. This CDR3 contains 13 residues. CDR3 DNA sequence: TGTGCCAGCAAGGGACAGGGCCATGAAAAACTGTTTTTT. It encodes CASKGQGHEKLFF.

V gene TRBV6-5 combines with J gene TRBJ2-1; 7 bases align to TRBD2. V trimming: 8 bases; J trimming: 3 bases; junction bases outside the gene matches: 4. The CDR3 runs to 13 residues. CDR1 is MNHEY, CDR2 SVGAGI, per germline. The CDR3 loop is CASAWGGYNEQFF. The DNA of the CDR3 is TGTGCCAGCGCCTGGGGGGGCTACAATGAGCAGTTCTTC.

The J gene is TRBJ1-6, the V gene TRBV15, with TRBD1 as a possible D gene (5 bases). The CDR3 is made up of 18 amino acids. Germline lookup yields CDR1 LNHNV and CDR2 YYDKDF (reference sequence). V lost 1 base to trimming and J lost 5 bases, with 18 bases between them. In DNA form, the CDR3 reads TGTGCCACCAGCAGAGCCCTACCTTCGACAGCTCATAATTCACCCCTCCACTTT. This sequence encodes CATSRALPSTAHNSPLHF. The full variable domain, rest sourced from reference TRBV15 and TRBJ1-6, is DAMVIQNPRYQVTQFGKPVTLSCSQTLNHNVMYWYQQKSSQAPKLLFHYYDKDFNNEADTPDNFQSRRPNTSFCFLDIRSPGLGDTAMYLCATSRALPSTAHNSPLHFGNGTRLTVT.

This CDR3 is CASKSSGNEQFF. CDR3 bases: TGTGCCAGCAAAAGTAGCGGGAATGAGCAGTTCTTC. V and J are TRBV6-6 and TRBJ2-1; 7 bases line up with TRBD2. Unmatched junction bases numbered 4, after V lost 7 bases and J lost 7 bases. The CDR3 loop spans 12 amino acids. The germline CDR1 and CDR2 sequences are MNHNY and SVGAGI (reference sequence).

The rearrangement joins TRBV27 to TRBJ2-7, with D possibly TRBD1 on 6 matching bases. The CDR3 loop spans 12 amino acids. V lost 5 bases to trimming and J lost 5 bases, with 10 bases between them. Germline V gene lookup returns CDR1 MNHEY and CDR2 SMNVEV (reference sequence). The CDR3 region has the DNA TGTGCCAGCAGTAAGACAGGTCACGAGCAGTACTTC. Residues: CASSKTGHEQYF.

The chain joins TRBV19 to TRBJ1-2, with 8 bases lining up with TRBD1. This CDR3 has 15 residues. Trimming cost V 6 bases and J 5 bases; bases outside gene matches: 11. CDR1 LNHDA and CDR2 SQIVND come from the germline V gene (reference sequence). The CDR3 coding sequence is TGTGCCAGTAGACAATCTCCAGGGGGCTGGTATGGCTACACCTTC. Amino acids: CASRQSPGGWYGYTF.

This chain connects TRBV9 to TRBJ2-1, with 8 bases matching TRBD1. Germline V CDR1 and CDR2: SGDLS, YYNGEE. The CDR3 has 13 residues. The ends lost 1 base at V and 6 bases at J; junction bases unmatched: 0. The CDR3 DNA reads TGTGCCAGCAGCGTAACAGGGGGCAATGAGCAGTTCTTC. Residues: CASSVTGGNEQFF.

The chain uses TRBV7-9 and TRBJ1-3; D ambiguous. Trimming removed 5 bases from V and 0 bases from J, with 14 bases in between. This CDR3 is 16 amino acids long. Germline V gene lookup returns CDR1 SEHNR and CDR2 FQNEAQ (reference sequence). The CDR3 region has the DNA TGTGCCAGCAGCCCCCGAAGCCTAAGCTCTGGAAACACCATATATTTT. It translates to CASSPRSLSSGNTIYF.

The V gene is TRBV28, the J gene TRBJ1-2; possible D gene TRBD1, 5 bases. The ends were cut back, 10 bases at V and 1 base at J, with 13 bases in the middle. The CDR3 is made up of 13 amino acids. Germline lookup yields CDR1 MDHEN and CDR2 SYDVKM. The CDR3 DNA is TGTGCCACCAGGGAGGACGTTAACTATGGCTACACCTTC. Its translation is CATREDVNYGYTF.

V usage is TRBV7-9 and J usage is TRBJ1-2, with 8 nucleotides matching TRBD1. Germline values: CDR1 SEHNR, CDR2 FQNEAQ (reference sequence). This CDR3 is built from 15 residues. With 5 bases clipped from V and 3 bases from J, the junction kept 8 bases outside the gene matches. CDR3 amino acids: CASSRVSQGDYGYTF. In nucleotides, the CDR3 is TGTGCCAGCAGCCGTGTTTCACAGGGGGACTATGGCTACACCTTC.

The chain uses TRBV6-4 and TRBJ1-2; TRBD1 is a possible D gene (5 bases). Looked up from germline, CDR1 is MRHNA and CDR2 is SNTAGT. The CDR3 totals 13 residues. V was clipped by 7 bases and J by 7 bases, with 16 bases between them. Written as DNA, the CDR3 is TGTGCCAGCACCGACGGGGGAGGGGCTGGCTACACCTTC. Translation: CASTDGGGAGYTF.

Concerning this clone itself: In the same sample, other DNA sequences code for this CDR3. The chain combines TRBV6-5 with TRBJ2-7, with 10 bases that match TRBD1. CDR3 length: 14 amino acids. J was trimmed by 7 bases and V by 6 bases; bases with no gene match: 9. The germline V gene encodes CDR1 MNHEY and CDR2 SVGAGI. DNA for the CDR3: TGTGCCAGCAGAACCCGGGACAGGGGAGGGGAGCAGTACTTC. Encoded protein: CASRTRDRGGEQYF.

The V call is TRBV4-3, the J call TRBJ2-2; maybe TRBD1 (6 bases). Trimming cost V 1 base and J 7 bases, with 19 bases left between them. Germline CDR1 is LGHNA and CDR2 is YSLEER. CDR3 length equals 17 residues. The CDR3 region has the DNA TGCGCCAGCAGCCAAGCGGGCCAGGGGATATCGTTCGGGGAGCTGTTTTTT. Translation: CASSQAGQGISFGELFF.

This chain connects TRBV9 to TRBJ2-5; D is perhaps TRBD2 (5 bases). CDR3 length equals 14 residues. V lost 2 bases, J lost 4 bases, and 12 bases lay in between. CDR1 is SGDLS, CDR2 YYNGEE, per germline. The DNA for the CDR3 is TGTGCCAGCAGCGTTGGACTGAACGCAGAGACCCAGTACTTC. Protein: CASSVGLNAETQYF.

The genes are TRBV6-1 and TRBJ2-7; a weak D match, TRBD1 (5 bases). CDR1 is MNHNS, CDR2 SASEGT, per germline. CDR3 length: 14 residues. Trimming removed 2 bases from V and 2 bases from J, with 10 bases in between. The CDR3 DNA follows: TGTGCCAGCAGTGAACTTTTAGGGGCCTACGAGCAGTACTTC. Translation gives CASSELLGAYEQYF.

V gene TRBV4-1 combines with J gene TRBJ2-1; 8 bases are a match to TRBD2. There are 16 residues in the CDR3. The ends lost 1 base at V and 9 bases at J; junction bases unmatched: 11. Germline CDR1 MGHRA, CDR2 YSYEKL. This CDR3 reads CASSQAPRDGGVEQFF. The CDR3 DNA reads as TGCGCCAGCAGCCAAGCCCCGAGGGACGGGGGGGTTGAGCAGTTCTTC.

As DNA, the CDR3 is TGTGCCAGCTCACCACCGGGACAGGGATACACTGAAGCTTTCTTT. Its protein is CASSPPGQGYTEAFF. J is TRBJ1-1 and V is TRBV18; the match to TRBD1 covers 9 bases. Per germline, CDR1 KGHSH and CDR2 LQKENI. Losses at the gene ends were 0 bases for V and 3 bases for J; bases not matched to a gene: 2. This CDR3 comprises 15 residues.

The CDR3: CASSMGSGARPQHF. The CDR3 DNA follows: TGTGCCAGTAGTATGGGCTCAGGTGCTCGGCCCCAGCATTTT. The chain links TRBV19 to TRBJ1-5; D remains unclear. CDR3 length: 14 amino acids. Germline V gene lookup returns CDR1 LNHDA and CDR2 SQIVND (reference sequence). The ends were cut back, 3 bases at V and 9 bases at J, with 15 bases in the middle.

The V call is TRBV7-3, the J call TRBJ1-6; D unclear. V dropped 4 bases and J dropped 4 bases, with 14 bases sitting between them. The CDR3 sequence is 16 residues long. Per the germline V gene, CDR1 is SGHTA and CDR2 is FQGTGA. The CDR3 nucleotides read TGTGCCAGCAGCTACGCCGGAACAGCTTATAATTCACCCCTCCACTTT. Its translation is CASSYAGTAYNSPLHF.